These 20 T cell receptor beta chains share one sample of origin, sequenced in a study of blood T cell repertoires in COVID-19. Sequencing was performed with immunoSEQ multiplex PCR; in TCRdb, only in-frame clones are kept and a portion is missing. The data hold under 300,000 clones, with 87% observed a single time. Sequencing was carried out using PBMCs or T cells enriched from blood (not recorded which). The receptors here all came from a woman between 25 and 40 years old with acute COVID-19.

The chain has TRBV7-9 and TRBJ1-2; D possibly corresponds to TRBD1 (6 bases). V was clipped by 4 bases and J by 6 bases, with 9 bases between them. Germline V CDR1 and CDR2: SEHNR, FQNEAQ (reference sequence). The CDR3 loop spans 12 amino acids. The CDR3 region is CASSSDSDGYTF. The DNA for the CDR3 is TGTGCCAGCAGCTCGGACAGCGATGGCTACACCTTC.

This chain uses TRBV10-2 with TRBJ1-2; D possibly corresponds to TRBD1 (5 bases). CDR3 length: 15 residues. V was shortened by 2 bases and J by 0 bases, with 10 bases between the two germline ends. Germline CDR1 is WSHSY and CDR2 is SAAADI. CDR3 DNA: TGCGCCAGCAGTGAGGCGGGACCAACTAACTATGGCTACACCTTC. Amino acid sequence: CASSEAGPTNYGYTF.

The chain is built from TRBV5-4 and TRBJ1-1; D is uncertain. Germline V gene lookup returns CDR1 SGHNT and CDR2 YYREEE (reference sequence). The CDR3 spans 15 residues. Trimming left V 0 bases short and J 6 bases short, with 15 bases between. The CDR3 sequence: CASSLVGRINSEAFF. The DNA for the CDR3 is TGTGCCAGCAGCTTGGTGGGCAGGATTAATTCTGAAGCTTTCTTT. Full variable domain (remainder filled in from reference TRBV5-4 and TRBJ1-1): ETGVTQSPTHLIKTRGQQVTLRCSSQSGHNTVSWYQQALGQGPQFIFQYYREEENGRGNFPPRFSGLQFPNYSSELNVNALELDDSALYLCASSLVGRINSEAFFGQGTRLTVV.

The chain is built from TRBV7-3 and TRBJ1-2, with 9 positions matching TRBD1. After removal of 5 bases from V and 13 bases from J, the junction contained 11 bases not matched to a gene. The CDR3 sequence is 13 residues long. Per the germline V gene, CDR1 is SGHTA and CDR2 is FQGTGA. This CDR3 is CASSPGQGFSGTF. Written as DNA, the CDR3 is TGTGCCAGCAGCCCGGGACAGGGTTTCTCTGGCACCTTC. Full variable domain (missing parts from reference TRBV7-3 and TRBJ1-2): GAGVSQTPSNKVTEKGKYVELRCDPISGHTALYWYRQSLGQGPEFLIYFQGTGAADDSGLPNDRFFAVRPEGSVSTLKIQRTERGDSAVYLCASSPGQGFSGTFGSGTRLTVV.

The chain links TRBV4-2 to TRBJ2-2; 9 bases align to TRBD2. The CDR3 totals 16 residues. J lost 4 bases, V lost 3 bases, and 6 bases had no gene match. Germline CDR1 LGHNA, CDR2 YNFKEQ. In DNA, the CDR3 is TGTGCCAGCAGCCATAGGCGGGGGGGACTCACCGGGGAGCTGTTTTTT. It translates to CASSHRRGGLTGELFF.

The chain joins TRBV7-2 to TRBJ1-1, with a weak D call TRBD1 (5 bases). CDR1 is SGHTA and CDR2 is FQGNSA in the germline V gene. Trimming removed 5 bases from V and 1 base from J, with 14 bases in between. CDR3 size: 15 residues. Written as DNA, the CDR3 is TGTGCCAGCAGCCCGTCGGGGGGGAGGAACACTGAAGCTTTCTTT. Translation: CASSPSGGRNTEAFF.

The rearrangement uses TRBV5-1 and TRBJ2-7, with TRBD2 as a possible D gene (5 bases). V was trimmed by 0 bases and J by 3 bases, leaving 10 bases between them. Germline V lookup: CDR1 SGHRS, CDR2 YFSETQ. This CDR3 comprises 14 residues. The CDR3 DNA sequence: TGCGCCAGCAGCTTGGAGGACTTTAACTACGAGCAGTACTTC. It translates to CASSLEDFNYEQYF.

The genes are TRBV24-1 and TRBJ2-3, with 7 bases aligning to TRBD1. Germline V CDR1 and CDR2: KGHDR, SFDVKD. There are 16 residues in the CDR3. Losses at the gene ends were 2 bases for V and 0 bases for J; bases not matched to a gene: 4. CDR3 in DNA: TGTGCCACCAGTGATTCTGGGACAGATAGCACAGATACGCAGTATTTT. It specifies CATSDSGTDSTDTQYF.

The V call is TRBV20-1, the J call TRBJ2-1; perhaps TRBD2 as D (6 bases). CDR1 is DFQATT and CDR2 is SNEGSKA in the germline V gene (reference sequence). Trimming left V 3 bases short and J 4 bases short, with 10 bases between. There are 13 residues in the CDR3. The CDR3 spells CSASTSFYNEQFF. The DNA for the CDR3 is TGCAGTGCTAGTACTAGCTTTTACAATGAGCAGTTCTTC.

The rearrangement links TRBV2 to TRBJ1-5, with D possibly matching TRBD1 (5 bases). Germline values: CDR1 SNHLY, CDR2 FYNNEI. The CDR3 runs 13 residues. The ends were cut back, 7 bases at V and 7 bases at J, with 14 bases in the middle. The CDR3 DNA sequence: TGTGCCAGCAATCTCCTGGGGGGACAGCCCCAGCATTTT. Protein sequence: CASNLLGGQPQHF.

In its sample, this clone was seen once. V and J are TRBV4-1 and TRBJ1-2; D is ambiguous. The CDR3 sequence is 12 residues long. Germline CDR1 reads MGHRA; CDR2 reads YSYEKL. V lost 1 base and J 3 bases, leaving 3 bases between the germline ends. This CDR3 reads CASSQADYGYTF. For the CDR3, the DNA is TGCGCCAGCAGCCAAGCGGACTATGGCTACACCTTC.

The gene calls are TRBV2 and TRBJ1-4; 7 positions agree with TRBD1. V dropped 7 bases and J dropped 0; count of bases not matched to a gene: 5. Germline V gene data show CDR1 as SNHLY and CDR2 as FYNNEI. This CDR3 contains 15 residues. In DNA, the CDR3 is TGTGCCAGCATGACGGACAGGACAACTAATGAAAAACTGTTTTTT. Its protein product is CASMTDRTTNEKLFF.

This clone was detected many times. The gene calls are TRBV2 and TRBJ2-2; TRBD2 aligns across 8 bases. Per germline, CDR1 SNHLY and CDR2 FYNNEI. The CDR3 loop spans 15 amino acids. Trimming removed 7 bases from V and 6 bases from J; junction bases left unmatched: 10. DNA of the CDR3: TGTGCCAGCAACCCGGGACTAGTTATTCCCGGGGAGCTGTTTTTT. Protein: CASNPGLVIPGELFF.

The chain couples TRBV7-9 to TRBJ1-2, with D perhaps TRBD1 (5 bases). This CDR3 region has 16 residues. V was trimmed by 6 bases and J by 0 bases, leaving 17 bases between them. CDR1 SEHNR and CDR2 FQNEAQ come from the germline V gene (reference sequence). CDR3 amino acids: CASRPPDSPANYGYTF. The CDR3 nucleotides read TGTGCCAGCAGACCCCCCGACAGCCCAGCTAACTATGGCTACACCTTC.

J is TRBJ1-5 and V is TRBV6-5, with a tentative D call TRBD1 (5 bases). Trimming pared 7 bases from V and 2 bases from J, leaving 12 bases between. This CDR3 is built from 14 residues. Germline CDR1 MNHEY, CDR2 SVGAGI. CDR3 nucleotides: TGTGCCAGCAAGTTTGGGGCGGGCAATCAGCCCCAGCATTTT. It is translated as CASKFGAGNQPQHF.

The CDR3 nucleotides read TGTGCCTGGAGGGAGGGGACAGGGTTTCACTATGGCTACACCTTC. It specifies CAWREGTGFHYGYTF. V gene TRBV30 combines with J gene TRBJ1-2, with 9 bases lining up with TRBD1. Germline V gives CDR1 GTSNPN, CDR2 SVGIG (reference sequence). This CDR3 contains 15 residues. The ends lost 3 bases at V and 3 bases at J; junction bases unmatched: 8.

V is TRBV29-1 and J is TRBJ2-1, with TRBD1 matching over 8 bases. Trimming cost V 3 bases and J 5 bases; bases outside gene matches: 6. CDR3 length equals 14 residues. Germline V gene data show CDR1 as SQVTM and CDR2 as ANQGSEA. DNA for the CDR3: TGCAGCGTTGATCAGACAGGGGTCAACAATGAGCAGTTCTTC. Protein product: CSVDQTGVNNEQFF.

The CDR3 bases are TGTGCCAGCAGTACAGGGTCCGAGCAGCCCCAGCATTTT. The encoded protein is CASSTGSEQPQHF. The chain carries TRBV12-3 or TRBV12-4 and TRBJ1-5; D possibly corresponds to TRBD1 (6 bases). The CDR3 loop spans 13 amino acids. Deletions cut 5 bases from V and 7 bases from J, with 12 bases between.

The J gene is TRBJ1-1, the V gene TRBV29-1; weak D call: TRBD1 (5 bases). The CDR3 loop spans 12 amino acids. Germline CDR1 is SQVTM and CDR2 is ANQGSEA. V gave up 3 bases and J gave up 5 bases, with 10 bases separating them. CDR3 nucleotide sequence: TGCAGCGTTGACACGGGGGGGACTGAAGCTTTCTTT. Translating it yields CSVDTGGTEAFF.

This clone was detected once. CDR3 nucleotides: TGTGCCAGCAGCCTAAGGGACAGGGGGATCTACGAGCAGTACTTC. This encodes CASSLRDRGIYEQYF. This rearrangement joins TRBV7-9 to TRBJ2-7, with TRBD1 identical over 11 bases. This CDR3 spans 15 amino acids. Germline lookup yields CDR1 SEHNR and CDR2 FQNEAQ (reference sequence). After removal of 5 bases from V and 3 bases from J, the junction contained 6 bases not matched to a gene.